The source of this TCR beta chain is a study of blood T cell repertoires in COVID-19. About the study: Samples of COVID-19 (acute and convalescent) were obtained from the United States, Italy and Spain. T cells, B-cell-depleted T cells, or PBMCs provided the cDNA or gDNA that served as material.

In the study's own analysis: Reference gene primer amplification in the assay estimated nucleated cell counts. The data were produced by immunoSEQ multiplex PCR, yet TCRdb's version contains in-frame clones alone and is incomplete. D and trimming come from the DNA, and the V and J calls and clone size come from that table. The sample carries about 160,000 clones, approximately 88% recorded once. With 1 base clipped from V and 5 bases from J, the junction kept 4 bases outside the gene matches. This CDR3 has 15 amino acids. Germline CDR1 SGHNT, CDR2 YYREEE (reference sequence). This clone was seen more than once but under ten times.

Input material: peripheral blood. The receptor was isolated from a woman aged 80 or over with active or convalescent COVID-19. The V gene is TRBV5-4, the J gene TRBJ2-3, with 10 bases matching TRBD1. The CDR3 loop is CASSLSGQGKDTQYF. DNA of the CDR3: TGTGCCAGCAGCTTGTCGGGACAGGGGAAAGATACGCAGTATTTT.